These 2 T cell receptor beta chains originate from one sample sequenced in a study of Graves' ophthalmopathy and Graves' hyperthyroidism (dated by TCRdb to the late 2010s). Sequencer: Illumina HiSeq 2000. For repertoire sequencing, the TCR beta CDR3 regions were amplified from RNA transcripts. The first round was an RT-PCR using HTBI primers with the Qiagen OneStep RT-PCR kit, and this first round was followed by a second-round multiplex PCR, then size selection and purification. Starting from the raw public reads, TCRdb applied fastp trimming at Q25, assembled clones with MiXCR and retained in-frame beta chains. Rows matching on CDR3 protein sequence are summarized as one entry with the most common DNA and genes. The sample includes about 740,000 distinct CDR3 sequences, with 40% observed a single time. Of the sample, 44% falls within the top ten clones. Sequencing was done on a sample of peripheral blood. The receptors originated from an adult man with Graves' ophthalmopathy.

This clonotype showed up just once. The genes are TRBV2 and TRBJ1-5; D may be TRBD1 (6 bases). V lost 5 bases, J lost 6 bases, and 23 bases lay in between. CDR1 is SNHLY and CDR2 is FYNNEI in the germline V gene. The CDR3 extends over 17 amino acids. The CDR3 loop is CASSLGGRGGELQPQHF. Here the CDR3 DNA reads TGTGCCAGCAGTTTAGGGGGGCGGGGCGGCGAACTTCAGCCCCAGCATTTT. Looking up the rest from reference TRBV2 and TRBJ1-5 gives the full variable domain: EPEVTQTPSHQVTQMGQEVILRCVPISNHLYFYWYRQILGQKVEFLVSFYNNEISEKSEIFDDQFSVERPDGSNFTLKIRSTKLEDSAMYFCASSLGGRGGELQPQHFGDGTRLSIL.

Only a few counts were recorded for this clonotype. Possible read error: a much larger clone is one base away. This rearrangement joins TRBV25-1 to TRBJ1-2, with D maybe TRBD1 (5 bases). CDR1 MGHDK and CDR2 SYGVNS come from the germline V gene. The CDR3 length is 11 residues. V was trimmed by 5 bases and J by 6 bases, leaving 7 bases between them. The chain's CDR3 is CASSFRDGYTF. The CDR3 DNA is TGTGCCAGCAGTTTCAGGGATGGCTACACCTTC.